This paragraph reports one TCR beta chain. The record originates from a study of T cell responses to AZD1222 COVID-19 vaccine. Deletions cut 11 bases from V and 7 bases from J, with 18 bases between. The V gene's germline CDR1 is MNHEY and CDR2 SVGAGI. The CDR3 runs 14 residues. Profiling relied on immunoSEQ multiplex PCR, and the TCRdb table lists in-frame clones only, not all of them. Of fewer than 85,000 clones in the sample, 92% were seen once. Specimen: peripheral blood, collected on day 0 of MenACWY control vaccination. The TCR originated in an adult in good health. The chain employs TRBV6-5 and TRBJ1-6; maybe TRBD1 (6 bases). CDR3 region: CAGRQERGNSPLHF. CDR3 coding DNA: TGTGCCGGTCGACAGGAGCGAGGGAATTCACCCCTCCACTTT.